A selection of T cell receptor beta chains follows, all from one sample in a study of read filtering for tumor transcriptome and immune sequencing. MiXCR was run by TCRdb on the reads, yielding one entry per CDR3 protein. The table includes about 5,800 distinct CDR3 sequences, around 21% detected once. Sequencing was carried out using a population of CD138-negative cells sorted from bone marrow. The receptor source for this set is a donor aged 40 or older with multiple myeloma. The CDR3 runs from the conserved cysteine through the conserved F or W. A D gene is named only where the DNA matches it firmly. Clone size appears in some rows only: once, few, many, or a class for an expanded clone.

d_call clone_size j_call v_call cdr3_nt cdr3_aa
TRBD2 medium-sized TRBJ2-3 TRBV20-1 TGCAGTGCCCACCTTAGCGGGACCTTCACAGATACGCAGTATTTT CSAHLSGTFTDTQYF
TRBD2 medium-sized TRBJ2-1 TRBV3-1 TGTGCCAGCAGCCAAGCACTATCCGCGGGAGGGTCTCTCAATGAGCAGTTCTTC CASSQALSAGGSLNEQFF
. medium-sized TRBJ2-3 TRBV7-3 TGTGCCAGCAGCTTGAGGAGGGCGGCATCCACAGATACGCAGTATTTT CASSLRRAASTDTQYF
TRBD1 many TRBJ2-5 TRBV6-5 TGTGCCAGCAAAACCTCCGGGACAGCGACCCAGTACTTC CASKTSGTATQYF
. many TRBJ2-1 TRBV7-3 TGTGCCAGCAGCTTAACTATCAGGGGCGGGGAGCAGTTCTTC CASSLTIRGGEQFF
. many TRBJ2-2 TRBV9 TGTGCCAGCAGCGTAGAAAGGACTAGCCAGGGGGGCGGGGAGCTGTTTTTT CASSVERTSQGGGELFF
TRBD2 medium-sized TRBJ2-7 TRBV20-1 TGCAGTGCTAGAGACCCGTCAGCGGGAGCCGCAACCTACGAGCAGTACTTC CSARDPSAGAATYEQYF
. . TRBJ2-7 TRBV23-1 TGCGCCAGCAGCAGTAACTCGGGACATGCCTACGAGCAGTACTTC CASSSNSGHAYEQYF
. medium-sized TRBJ2-2 TRBV7-9 TGTGCCAGCTATGGGGTGGCCGGTGAGCTGTTTTTT CASYGVAGELFF
. medium-sized TRBJ2-6 TRBV7-6 TGTGCCAGCAGCCCTATTTACTCTGGGGCCAACGTCCTGACTTTC CASSPIYSGANVLTF
. many TRBJ2-5 TRBV7-8 TGTGCCAGCAGCTTAGCGGGACCCCAAGAGACCCAGTACTTC CASSLAGPQETQYF
. many TRBJ1-4 TRBV2 TGTGCCAGCAGTGGACAGGCGAATGAAAAACTGTTTTTT CASSGQANEKLFF
TRBD1 many TRBJ2-2 TRBV19 TGTGCCAGTAGTCCTGACAGGGTTAGGGCCGGGGAGCTGTTTTTT CASSPDRVRAGELFF
TRBD1 medium-sized TRBJ1-1 TRBV19 TGTGCCAGTACCATCTCTCCGGGACAGAGGAACACTGAAGCTTTCTTT CASTISPGQRNTEAFF
. medium-sized TRBJ2-1 TRBV28 TGTGCCAGCCACCACAGGGTTCTCAATGAGCAGTTCTTC CASHHRVLNEQFF
. medium-sized TRBJ2-1 TRBV2 TGTGCCAGCAGTGTTGGGATTAGGGAGTACAATGAGCAGTTCTTC CASSVGIREYNEQFF
TRBD2 many TRBJ2-7 TRBV20-1 TGCAGTGTTACAACTAGCGGGAGGGAAGTAGGGCAGTACTTC CSVTTSGREVGQYF
. many TRBJ1-1 TRBV6-2/TRBV6-3 TGTGCCAGCAGTTACGTTCGGGGAACTGAAGCTTTCTTT CASSYVRGTEAFF
. medium-sized TRBJ2-1 TRBV7-9 TGTGCCAGCAGCGCCGGGACGTCGTACAATGAGCAGTTCTTC CASSAGTSYNEQFF
TRBD1 medium-sized TRBJ1-1 TRBV29-1 TGCAGCGTTGAAGGACAGGGGAACACTGAAGCTTTCTTT CSVEGQGNTEAFF
. medium-sized TRBJ2-7 TRBV27 TGTGCCAGCGGGAACTCGGAGCAGTACTTC CASGNSEQYF
. . TRBJ1-5 TRBV6-2/TRBV6-3 TGTGCCAGCAGTTACAGGGGCTATAGCAATCAGCCCCAGCATTTT CASSYRGYSNQPQHF
TRBD2 medium-sized TRBJ2-3 TRBV6-1 TGTGCCAGCAGTGAAAGGGCTAGCGGGAGGGATCCGGAGCAGTATTTT CASSERASGRDPEQYF
. medium-sized TRBJ2-1 TRBV12-3/TRBV12-4 TGTGCCAGCAGTCGGACTATTTACAATGAGCAGTTCTTC CASSRTIYNEQFF
TRBD2 many TRBJ2-1 TRBV12-3/TRBV12-4 TGTGCCAGCAGGCAGAGACTAGCGGAGGGGGAGTTCTTC CASRQRLAEGEFF
TRBD2 . TRBJ2-1 TRBV7-3 TGTGCCAGCAGCTTAATTCGGACTAGTAACAATGAGCAGTTCTTC CASSLIRTSNNEQFF
. . TRBJ2-1 TRBV7-2 TGTGCCAGCAGCCTGGCGGGGCCCCACAATGAGCAGTTCTTC CASSLAGPHNEQFF
. medium-sized TRBJ2-3 TRBV5-4 TGTGCCAGCGCCCAGGAACAAAACACAGATACGCAGTATTTT CASAQEQNTDTQYF
. many TRBJ2-5 TRBV11-2 TGTGCCAGCGGTCCGGGGCCCCAAGTGGAGACCCAGTACTTC CASGPGPQVETQYF
TRBD2 many TRBJ2-7 TRBV29-1 TGCAGCGTTCGGACGGGAGGGTTCTACGAGCAGTACTTC CSVRTGGFYEQYF
. many TRBJ2-5 TRBV18 TGTGCCAGCTCACCCCAGGGTGAAGAGACCCAGTACTTC CASSPQGEETQYF
. few TRBJ2-7 TRBV10-3 TGTGCCATCAGTTCTGGGGCCTACGAGCAGTACTTC CAISSGAYEQYF
. many TRBJ2-6 TRBV10-3 TGTGCCATCAGTGAGTCAAGGGGAGCTGGGGCCAACGTCCTGACTTTC CAISESRGAGANVLTF
TRBD1 medium-sized TRBJ2-3 TRBV7-6 TGTGCCAGCAGCGCCCGGGACAGGCCCACAGATACGCAGTATTTT CASSARDRPTDTQYF
TRBD1 . TRBJ1-4 TRBV7-2 TGTGCCAGCAGCCCAGACGGACAGGGCGCAACTAATGAAAAACTGTTTTTT CASSPDGQGATNEKLFF
. . TRBJ2-2 TRBV2 TGTTCCAGCGGACCCTCCCGGAACACGAACGCCGGGGAGCTGTTTTTT CSSGPSRNTNAGELFF
TRBD2 . TRBJ2-1 TRBV7-8 TGTGCCAGCCGACAACCTAGCGGCGGGACGTCGTACAATGAACAGTTCTTC CASRQPSGGTSYNEQFF
TRBD1 medium-sized TRBJ1-1 TRBV27 TGTGCCAGTACAGGGGGCGTGGAAGCTTTCTTT CASTGGVEAFF
TRBD1 many TRBJ2-7 TRBV2 TGTGCCAGCAGGAATGACAGGGGGAATCCTGAGCAGTACTTC CASRNDRGNPEQYF
TRBD1 many TRBJ2-7 TRBV7-3 TGTGCCAGCAGCTCGACGGGGACAGGGGAAAAATACTTC CASSSTGTGEKYF
TRBD2 large TRBJ2-1 TRBV20-1 TGCAGCGCCCGGGGGGGCCCTAGCCGTGAGCAGTTCTTC CSARGGPSREQFF
. large TRBJ1-1 TRBV15 TGTGCCACCAGTTGGTTCGGGGGCACTGAAGCTTTCTTT CATSWFGGTEAFF
TRBD1 many TRBJ1-2 TRBV10-3 TGTGCCATCAGTGATACAGGGGTTAACTATGGCTACACCTTC CAISDTGVNYGYTF
TRBD1 many TRBJ2-7 TRBV7-2 TGTGCCAGCAGCTACGGGACAGGGGCCTACGAGCAGTACTTC CASSYGTGAYEQYF
. medium-sized TRBJ2-1 TRBV3-1 TGTGCCAGCAGCGACAGCGCGGGGTACAATGAGCAGTTCTTC CASSDSAGYNEQFF